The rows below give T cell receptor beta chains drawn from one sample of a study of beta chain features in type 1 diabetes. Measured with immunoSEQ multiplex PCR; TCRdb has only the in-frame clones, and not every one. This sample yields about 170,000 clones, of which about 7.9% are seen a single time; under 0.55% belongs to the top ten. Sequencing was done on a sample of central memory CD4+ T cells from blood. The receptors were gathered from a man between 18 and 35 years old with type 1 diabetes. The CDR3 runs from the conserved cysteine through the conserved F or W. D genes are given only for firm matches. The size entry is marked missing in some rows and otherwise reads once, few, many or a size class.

CDR3aa: CASSEGQGGNYGYTF
CDR3nt: TGTGCCAGCAGTGAGGGACAGGGGGGGAACTATGGCTACACCTTC
d_gene: TRBD1
j_gene: TRBJ1-2
abundance: -
len: 15
v_gene: TRBV27

CDR3aa: CAWSVRGNTEAFF
CDR3nt: TGTGCCTGGAGTGTACGGGGTAACACTGAAGCTTTCTTT
d_gene: -
j_gene: TRBJ1-1
abundance: -
len: 13
v_gene: TRBV30

CDR3aa: CASSLGTRDTQYF
CDR3nt: TGTGCCAGCAGCTTAGGTACCAGAGATACGCAGTATTTT
d_gene: -
j_gene: TRBJ2-3
abundance: -
len: 13
v_gene: TRBV11-2

CDR3aa: CASSYPGTYEQYF
CDR3nt: TGTGCCAGCAGTTACCCCGGGACCTACGAGCAGTACTTC
d_gene: -
j_gene: TRBJ2-7
abundance: many
len: 13
v_gene: TRBV6-6

CDR3aa: CASSVYRGADTQYF
CDR3nt: TGTGCCAGCAGTGTCTACAGGGGTGCAGATACGCAGTATTTT
d_gene: TRBD1
j_gene: TRBJ2-3
abundance: -
len: 14
v_gene: TRBV2

CDR3aa: CAWSATTVDGYTF
CDR3nt: TGTGCCTGGAGTGCGACAACGGTGGATGGCTACACCTTC
d_gene: -
j_gene: TRBJ1-2
abundance: few
len: 13
v_gene: TRBV30

CDR3aa: CAWTRGGQPQHF
CDR3nt: TGTGCCTGGACCCGGGGGGGGCAGCCCCAGCATTTT
d_gene: -
j_gene: TRBJ1-5
abundance: few
len: 12
v_gene: TRBV30

CDR3aa: CASSLTGEYTDTQYF
CDR3nt: TGCGCCAGCAGCTTGACAGGGGAGTACACAGATACGCAGTATTTT
d_gene: TRBD1
j_gene: TRBJ2-3
abundance: -
len: 15
v_gene: TRBV5-1

CDR3aa: CAWAISGSQETQYF
CDR3nt: TGTGCCTGGGCCATATCGGGAAGCCAAGAGACCCAGTACTTC
d_gene: -
j_gene: TRBJ2-5
abundance: -
len: 14
v_gene: TRBV30

CDR3aa: CASSLRQIYTGELFF
CDR3nt: TGTGCCAGCAGTCTCAGACAGATATACACCGGGGAGCTGTTTTTT
d_gene: -
j_gene: TRBJ2-2
abundance: many
len: 15
v_gene: TRBV2

CDR3aa: CASSTLGLAGAGELFF
CDR3nt: TGTGCCAGCAGCACATTGGGACTAGCGGGCGCCGGGGAGCTGTTTTTT
d_gene: TRBD2
j_gene: TRBJ2-2
abundance: few
len: 16
v_gene: TRBV7-8

CDR3aa: CASSSGAAGINEQFF
CDR3nt: TGTGCCAGCAGTTCCGGCGCGGCAGGGATCAATGAGCAGTTCTTC
d_gene: -
j_gene: TRBJ2-1
abundance: -
len: 15
v_gene: TRBV28

CDR3aa: CASSLAGAAYEQYF
CDR3nt: TGCGCCAGCAGCTTGGCAGGGGCCGCCTACGAGCAGTACTTC
d_gene: -
j_gene: TRBJ2-7
abundance: few
len: 14
v_gene: TRBV5-1